A single T cell receptor (beta chain) is shown here with its context. Its antigen is currently not known. The record has no base qualities; no much larger clone is one base away. Deletion took 6 bases off V and 0 bases off J, with a span of 6 bases between the germline ends. Taken from cysteine to phenylalanine, the CDR3 has 14 residues. Just CDR3 DNA is preserved here, 42 bases in frame from base 1. The germline V gene encodes CDR1 SGHTA and CDR2 FQGNSA. The data stem from a study of human T cells and chemical hapten exposure (TCRdb year 2021). The study in broad terms: For sensitization, 2% DPC in acetone was applied to an approximately 2 cm by approximately 2 cm area of upper inner arm skin. Blood was sampled from patients pre-sensitization (week 0) and at 2, 6 and about 24 weeks after DPC sensitization. Libraries were pooled for sequencing, and variation in per-sample TCR yields was attributed mainly to small differences in library volumes within the pool. Throughout the approximately 25-week study period, patients were also given weekly therapeutic DPC doses on the scalp. For TCR sequencing, blood came from approximately 29 alopecia patients at anywhere from one to four time points (pre-sensitization, 2, 6 and 24 weeks). Patch testing on the upper back used Finn chambers containing 0.01% DPC, with scoring done after 6 days according to International Contact Dermatitis Research Group standards. Peripheral blood TCR repertoire changes were tracked in vivo in alopecia patients during primary and secondary sensitization to the hapten diphenylcyclopropenone (DPC). The mostly female patient cohort included alopecia areata with under or over 50% scalp involvement, alopecia totalis and alopecia universalis.

The library came from RACE. Instrument used: NextSeq 500. During library preparation, unique molecular identifiers were attached to individual cDNA molecules so that TCRs could be counted in a quantitative, reproducible way. From each blood RNA sample, both TCR alpha and TCR beta chains were sequenced. On the study's bioinformatics: The median number of TCRs per sample was roughly 94,000, ranging from roughly 23,224 to 690,600. V, J and CDR3 annotation of the TCR reads was carried out using the Decombinator software suite. To make PS versus PT1 abundance plots, every sample was subsampled to the same number of TCRs (28,000). Expanded TCRs were defined as absent before sensitization and observed at least eight times at the 2-week time point. The public reads were reanalyzed by TCRdb: fastp trimming at Q25, MiXCR alignment, in-frame beta chains only. Every distinct CDR3 protein forms one entry, paired with its most common genes and DNA. TCRdb's processing, not the study's, gives the V and J calls here. In this sample the table shows around 200,000 distinct CDR3 sequences, 24% of which occur a single time. The top ten hold about 2.3% of the sample.

The time point label here, explained by the study, means: patch test 3, about 24 weeks after DPC sensitization. This specimen's treatment or condition label, per the study, means: therapeutic diphenylcyclopropenone sensitization with weekly scalp DPC. At every patch-test visit, the blood draw took place before the patch test was put on. Patients were eligible if aged 18 to 70, diagnosed with alopecia and judged suitable for DPC therapy, and pregnant patients were excluded. Unfractionated whole blood was collected in Tempus Blood RNA tubes, and total RNA was extracted from that blood. The research as a whole found: All patients had alopecia, a presumed autoimmune disease, so their immune response might differ from that of healthy individuals. DPC sensitization did not change how many TCRs were above 1 in 1000 frequency, and no evidence was found of alterations in global repertoire structure. Compared with pre-sensitization or healthy control sets, expanded TCRs formed significantly more large CDR3 similarity clusters, which is consistent with antigen-driven responses. Repeated subsampling changed both the strength of the expansion versus patch-test correlation and the threshold at which the correlation became significant. A positive correlation was found between the number of PT1 expanded TCRs and patch test score, with significance reached at thresholds 8, 16 and 32 but not 4.

The source is a woman in her 40s with alopecia areata. Some clones in this sample may be carry-over from other donors' samples. The sequencing here drew on whole blood, taken in connection with sensitization to the hapten diphenylcyclopropenone (DPC). The rearranged segments are TRBV7-2 and TRBJ2-6, with no confidently assigned D gene. The CDR3 region reads CASRSDSGANVLTF. In nucleotides, the sequence is TGTGCCAGCAGGTCGGACTCTGGGGCCAACGTCCTGACTTTC.